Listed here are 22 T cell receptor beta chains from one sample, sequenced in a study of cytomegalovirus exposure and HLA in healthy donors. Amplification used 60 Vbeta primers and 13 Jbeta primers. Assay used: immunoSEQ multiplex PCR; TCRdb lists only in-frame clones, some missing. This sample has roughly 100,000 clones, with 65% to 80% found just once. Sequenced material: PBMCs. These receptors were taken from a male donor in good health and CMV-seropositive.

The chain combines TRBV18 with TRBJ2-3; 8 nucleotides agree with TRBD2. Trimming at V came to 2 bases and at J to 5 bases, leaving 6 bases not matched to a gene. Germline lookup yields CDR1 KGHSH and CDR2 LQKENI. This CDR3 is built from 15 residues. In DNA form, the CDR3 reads TGTGCCAGCTCACCAGACCGGGGGGGCGGAGATACGCAGTATTTT. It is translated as CASSPDRGGGDTQYF.

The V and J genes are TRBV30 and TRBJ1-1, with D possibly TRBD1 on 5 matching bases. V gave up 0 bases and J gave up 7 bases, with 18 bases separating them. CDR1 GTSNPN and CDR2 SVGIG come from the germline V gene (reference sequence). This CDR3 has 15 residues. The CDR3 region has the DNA TGTGCCTGGAGTGTACTGTCGGGGGAGCGGAATGAAGCTTTCTTT. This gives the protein CAWSVLSGERNEAFF.

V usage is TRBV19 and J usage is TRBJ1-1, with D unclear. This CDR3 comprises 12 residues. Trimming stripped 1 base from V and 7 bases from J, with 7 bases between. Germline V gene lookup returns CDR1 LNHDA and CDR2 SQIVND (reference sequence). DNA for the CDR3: TGTGCCAGTAGTATAGGAGGAATTGAAGCTTTCTTT. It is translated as CASSIGGIEAFF.

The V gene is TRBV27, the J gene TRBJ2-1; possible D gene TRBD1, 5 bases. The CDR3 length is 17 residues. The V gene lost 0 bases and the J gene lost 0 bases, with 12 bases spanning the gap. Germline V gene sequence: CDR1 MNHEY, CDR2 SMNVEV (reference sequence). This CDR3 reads CASSLSRAVSSYNEQFF. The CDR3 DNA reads TGTGCCAGCAGTTTATCCAGGGCCGTGAGCTCCTACAATGAGCAGTTCTTC.

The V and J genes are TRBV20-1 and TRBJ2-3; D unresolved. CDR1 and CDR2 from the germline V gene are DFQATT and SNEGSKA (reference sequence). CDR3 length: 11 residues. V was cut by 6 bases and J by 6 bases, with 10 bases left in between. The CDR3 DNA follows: TGCAGTGCCCCCGACGGGGATACGCAGTATTTT. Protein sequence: CSAPDGDTQYF.

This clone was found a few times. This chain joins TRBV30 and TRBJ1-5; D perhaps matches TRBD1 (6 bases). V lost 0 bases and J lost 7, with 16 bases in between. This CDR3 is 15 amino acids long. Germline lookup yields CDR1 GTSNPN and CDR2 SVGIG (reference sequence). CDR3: CAWSVPRGVGQPQHF. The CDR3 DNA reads TGTGCCTGGAGTGTACCCAGGGGTGTCGGGCAGCCCCAGCATTTT.

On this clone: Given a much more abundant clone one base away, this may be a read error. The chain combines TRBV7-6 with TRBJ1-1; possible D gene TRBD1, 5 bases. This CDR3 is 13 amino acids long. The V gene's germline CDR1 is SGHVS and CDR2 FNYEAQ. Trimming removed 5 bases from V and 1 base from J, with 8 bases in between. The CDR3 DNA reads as TGTGCCAGCAGCCCCCAGGGGAACACTGAAGCTTTCTTT. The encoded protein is CASSPQGNTEAFF.

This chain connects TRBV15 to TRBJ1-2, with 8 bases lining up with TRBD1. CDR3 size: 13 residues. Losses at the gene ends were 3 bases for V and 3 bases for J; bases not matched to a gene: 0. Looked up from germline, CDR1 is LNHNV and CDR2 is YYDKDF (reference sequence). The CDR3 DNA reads TGTGCCACCAGCAGGACAGGGGACTATGGCTACACCTTC. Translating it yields CATSRTGDYGYTF.

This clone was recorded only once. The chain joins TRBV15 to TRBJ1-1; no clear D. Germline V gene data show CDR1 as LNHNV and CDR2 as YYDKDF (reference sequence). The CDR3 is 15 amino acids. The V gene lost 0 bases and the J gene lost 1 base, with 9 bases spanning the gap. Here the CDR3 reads CATSRDSAGNTEAFF. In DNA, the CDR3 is TGTGCCACCAGCAGAGATTCCGCAGGGAACACTGAAGCTTTCTTT.

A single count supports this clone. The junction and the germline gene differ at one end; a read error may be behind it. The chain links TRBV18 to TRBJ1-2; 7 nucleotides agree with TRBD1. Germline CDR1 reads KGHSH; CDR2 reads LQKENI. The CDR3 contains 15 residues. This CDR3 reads CASSPDFGTDYGSPF. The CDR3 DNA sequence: TGTGCCAGCTCCCCTGATTTCGGGACAGACTATGGCTCCCCCTTC.

The CDR3 loop is CASSLQGGGELFF. CDR3 nucleotide sequence: TGCGCCAGCAGCTTGCAGGGTGGCGGGGAGCTGTTTTTT. V and J are TRBV5-1 and TRBJ2-2; D perhaps matches TRBD1 (5 bases). The CDR3 spans 13 residues. Germline assignment: CDR1 SGHRS and CDR2 YFSETQ. Trimming removed 1 base at V and 7 bases at J, with 8 bases between. Looking up the rest from reference TRBV5-1 and TRBJ2-2 gives the full variable domain: KAGVTQTPRYLIKTRGQQVTLSCSPISGHRSVSWYQQTPGQGLQFLFEYFSETQRNKGNFPGRFSGRQFSNSRSEMNVSTLELGDSALYLCASSLQGGGELFFGEGSRLTVL.

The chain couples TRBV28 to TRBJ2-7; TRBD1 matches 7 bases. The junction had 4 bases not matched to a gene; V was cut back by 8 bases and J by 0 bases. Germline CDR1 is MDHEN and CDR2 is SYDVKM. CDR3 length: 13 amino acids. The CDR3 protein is CASFDRDSYEQYF. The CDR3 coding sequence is TGTGCCAGCTTCGACAGGGACTCCTACGAGCAGTACTTC.

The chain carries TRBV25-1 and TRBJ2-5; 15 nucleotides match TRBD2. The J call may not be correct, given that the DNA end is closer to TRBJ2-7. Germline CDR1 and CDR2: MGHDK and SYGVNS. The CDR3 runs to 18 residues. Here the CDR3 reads CASSEYWTSGRGGYEQYF. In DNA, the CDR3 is TGTGCCAGCAGTGAATATTGGACTAGCGGGAGGGGCGGCTACGAGCAGTACTTC.

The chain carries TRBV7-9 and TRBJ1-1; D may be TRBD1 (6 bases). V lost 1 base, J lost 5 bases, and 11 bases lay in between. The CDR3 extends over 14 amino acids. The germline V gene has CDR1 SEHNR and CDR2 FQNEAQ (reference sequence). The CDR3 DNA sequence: TGTGCCAGCAGCTTAGGGGGGCGGAGAACTGAAGCTTTCTTT. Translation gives CASSLGGRRTEAFF.

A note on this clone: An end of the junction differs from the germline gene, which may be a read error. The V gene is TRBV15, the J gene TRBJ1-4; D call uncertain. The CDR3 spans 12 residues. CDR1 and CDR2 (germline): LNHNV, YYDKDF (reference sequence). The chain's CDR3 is CATSGLGQHQYF. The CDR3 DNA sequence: TGTGCCACCAGCGGTTTGGGCCAGCACCAATACTTT.

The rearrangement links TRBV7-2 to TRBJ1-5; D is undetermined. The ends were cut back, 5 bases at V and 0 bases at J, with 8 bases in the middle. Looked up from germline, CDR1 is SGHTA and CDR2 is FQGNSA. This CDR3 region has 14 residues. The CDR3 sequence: CASSVDNSNQPQHF. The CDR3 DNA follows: TGTGCCAGCAGCGTAGACAATAGCAATCAGCCCCAGCATTTT.

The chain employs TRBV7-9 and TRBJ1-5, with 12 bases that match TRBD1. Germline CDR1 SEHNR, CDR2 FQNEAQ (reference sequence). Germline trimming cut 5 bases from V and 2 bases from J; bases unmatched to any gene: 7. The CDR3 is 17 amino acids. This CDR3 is CASSRGTGGWGNQPQHF. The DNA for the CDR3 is TGTGCCAGCAGCCGGGGGACAGGGGGCTGGGGCAATCAGCCCCAGCATTTT.

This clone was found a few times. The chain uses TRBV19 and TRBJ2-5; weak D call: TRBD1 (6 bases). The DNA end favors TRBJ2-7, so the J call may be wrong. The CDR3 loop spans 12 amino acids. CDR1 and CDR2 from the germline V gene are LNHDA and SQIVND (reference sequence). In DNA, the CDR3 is TGTGCCAGTAGTACGGACAGTTACGAGCAGTACTTC. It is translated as CASSTDSYEQYF.

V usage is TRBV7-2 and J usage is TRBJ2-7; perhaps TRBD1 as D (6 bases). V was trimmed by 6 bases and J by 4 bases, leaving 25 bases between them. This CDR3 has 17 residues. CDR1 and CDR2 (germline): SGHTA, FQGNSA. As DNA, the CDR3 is TGTGCCAGCAGATCATCTGCTTCAGGGGTTGGGGTTTACGAGCAGTACTTC. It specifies CASRSSASGVGVYEQYF.

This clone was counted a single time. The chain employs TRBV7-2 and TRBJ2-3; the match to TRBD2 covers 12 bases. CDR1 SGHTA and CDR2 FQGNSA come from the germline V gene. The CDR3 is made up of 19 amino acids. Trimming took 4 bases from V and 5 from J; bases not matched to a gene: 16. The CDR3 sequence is CASSSSNGLAGWLRDTQYF. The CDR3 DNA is TGTGCCAGCAGCTCGAGTAACGGACTAGCGGGATGGTTAAGAGATACGCAGTATTTT. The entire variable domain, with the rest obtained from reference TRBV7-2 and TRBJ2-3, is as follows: GAGVSQSPSNKVTEKGKDVELRCDPISGHTALYWYRQSLGQGLEFLIYFQGNSAPDKSGLPSDRFSAERTGGSVSTLTIQRTQQEDSAVYLCASSSSNGLAGWLRDTQYFGPGTRLTVL.

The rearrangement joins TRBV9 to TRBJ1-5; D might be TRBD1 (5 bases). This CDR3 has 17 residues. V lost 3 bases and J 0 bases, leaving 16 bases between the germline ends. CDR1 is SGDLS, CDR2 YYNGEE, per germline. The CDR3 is CASSGGEQDNSNQPQHF. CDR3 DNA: TGTGCCAGCAGCGGGGGGGAACAGGATAATAGCAATCAGCCCCAGCATTTT.

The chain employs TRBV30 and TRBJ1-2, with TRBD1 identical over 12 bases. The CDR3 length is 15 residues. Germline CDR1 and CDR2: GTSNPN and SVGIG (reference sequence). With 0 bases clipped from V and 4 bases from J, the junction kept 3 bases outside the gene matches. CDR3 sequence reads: CAWSVGQGAGYGYTF. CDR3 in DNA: TGTGCCTGGAGTGTGGGACAGGGGGCAGGCTATGGCTACACCTTC.